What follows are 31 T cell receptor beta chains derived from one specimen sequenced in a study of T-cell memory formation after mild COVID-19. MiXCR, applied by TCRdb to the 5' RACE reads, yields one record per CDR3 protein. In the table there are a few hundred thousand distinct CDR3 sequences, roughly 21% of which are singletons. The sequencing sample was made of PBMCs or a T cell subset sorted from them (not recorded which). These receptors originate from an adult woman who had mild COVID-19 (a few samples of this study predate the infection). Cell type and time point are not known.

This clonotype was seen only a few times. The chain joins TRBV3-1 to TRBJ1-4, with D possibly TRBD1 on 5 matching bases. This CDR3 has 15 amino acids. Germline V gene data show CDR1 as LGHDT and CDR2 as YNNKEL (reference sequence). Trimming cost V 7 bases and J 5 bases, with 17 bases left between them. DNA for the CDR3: TGTGCCAGCACCCAGCGGGGGGATTTGAATGAAAAACTGTTTTTT. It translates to CASTQRGDLNEKLFF.

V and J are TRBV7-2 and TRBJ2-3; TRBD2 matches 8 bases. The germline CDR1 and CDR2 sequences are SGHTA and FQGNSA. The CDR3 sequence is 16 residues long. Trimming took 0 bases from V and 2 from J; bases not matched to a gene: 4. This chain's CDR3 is CASSLARGVNTDTQYF. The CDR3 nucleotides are TGTGCCAGCAGCTTAGCGCGGGGGGTAAACACAGATACGCAGTATTTT.

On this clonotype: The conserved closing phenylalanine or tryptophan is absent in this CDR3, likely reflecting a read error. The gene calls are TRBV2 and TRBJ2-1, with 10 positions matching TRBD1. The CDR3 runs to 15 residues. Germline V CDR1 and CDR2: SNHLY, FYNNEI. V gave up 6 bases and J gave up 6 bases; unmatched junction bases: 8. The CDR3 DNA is TGTGCCAGCAGCATGGGACAGGGGCCCCGCAATGAGCAGTTCTTG. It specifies CASSMGQGPRNEQFL.

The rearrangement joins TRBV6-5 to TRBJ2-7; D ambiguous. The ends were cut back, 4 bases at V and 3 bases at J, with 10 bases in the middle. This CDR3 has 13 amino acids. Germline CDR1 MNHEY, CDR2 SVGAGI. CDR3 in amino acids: CASSSTVGYEQYF. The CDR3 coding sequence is TGTGCCAGCAGTTCTACTGTCGGCTACGAGCAGTACTTC.

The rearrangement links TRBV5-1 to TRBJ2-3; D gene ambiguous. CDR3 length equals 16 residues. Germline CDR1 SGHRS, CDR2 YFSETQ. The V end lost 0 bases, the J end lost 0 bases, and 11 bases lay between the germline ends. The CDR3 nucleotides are TGCGCCAGCAGCTTGGGTCAGGTCGGGAGCACAGATACGCAGTATTTT. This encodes CASSLGQVGSTDTQYF.

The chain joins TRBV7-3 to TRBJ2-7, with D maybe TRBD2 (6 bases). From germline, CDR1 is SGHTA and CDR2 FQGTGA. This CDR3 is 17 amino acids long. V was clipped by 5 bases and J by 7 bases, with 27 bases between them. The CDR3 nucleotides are TGTGCCAGCAGCCCCTCATCCAAAGGTACCCGCGGGGCGGAGCAGTACTTC. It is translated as CASSPSSKGTRGAEQYF.

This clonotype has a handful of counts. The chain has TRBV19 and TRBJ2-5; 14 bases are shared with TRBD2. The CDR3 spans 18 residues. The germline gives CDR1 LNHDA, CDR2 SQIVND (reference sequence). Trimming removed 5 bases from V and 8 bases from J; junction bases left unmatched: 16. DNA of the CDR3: TGTGCCAGTAGTTCCCCAATCGGACTAGCGGGGGGAGCCAGAACCCAGTACTTC. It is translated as CASSSPIGLAGGARTQYF.

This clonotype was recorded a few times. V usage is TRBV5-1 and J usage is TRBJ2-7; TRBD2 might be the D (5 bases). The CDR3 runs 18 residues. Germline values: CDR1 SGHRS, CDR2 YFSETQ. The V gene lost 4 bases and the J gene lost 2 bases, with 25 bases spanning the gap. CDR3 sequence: CASSGTGKQLPLTYEQYF. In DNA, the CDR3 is TGCGCCAGCAGCGGCACCGGGAAGCAGCTTCCGCTTACCTACGAGCAGTACTTC.

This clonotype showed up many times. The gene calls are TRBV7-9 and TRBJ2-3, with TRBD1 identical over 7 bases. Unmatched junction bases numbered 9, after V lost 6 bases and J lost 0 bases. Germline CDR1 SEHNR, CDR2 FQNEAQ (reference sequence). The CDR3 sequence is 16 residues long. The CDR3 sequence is CASSSLGTASTDTQYF. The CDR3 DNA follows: TGTGCCAGCAGTTCTCTGGGGACAGCAAGCACAGATACGCAGTATTTT.

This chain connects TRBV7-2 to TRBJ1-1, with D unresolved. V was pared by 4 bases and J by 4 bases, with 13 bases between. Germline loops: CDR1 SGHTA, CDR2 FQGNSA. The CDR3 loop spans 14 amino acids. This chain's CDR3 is CASSSGEVATEAFF. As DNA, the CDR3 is TGTGCCAGCAGCTCTGGGGAGGTGGCCACTGAAGCTTTCTTT.

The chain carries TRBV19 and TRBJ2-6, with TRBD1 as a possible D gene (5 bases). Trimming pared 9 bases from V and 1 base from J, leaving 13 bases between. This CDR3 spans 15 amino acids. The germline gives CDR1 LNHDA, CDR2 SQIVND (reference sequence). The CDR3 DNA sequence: TGTGCCAGCAGCCTGACAGCTTCTGGGGCCAACGTCCTGACTTTC. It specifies CASSLTASGANVLTF.

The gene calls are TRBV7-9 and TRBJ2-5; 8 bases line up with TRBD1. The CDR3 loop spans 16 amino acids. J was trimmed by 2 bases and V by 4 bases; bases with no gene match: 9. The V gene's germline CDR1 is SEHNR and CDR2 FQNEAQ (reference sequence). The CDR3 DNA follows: TGTGCCAGCAGCTCCCAGGGGGCGCGGAGGCAAGAGACCCAGTACTTC. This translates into CASSSQGARRQETQYF.

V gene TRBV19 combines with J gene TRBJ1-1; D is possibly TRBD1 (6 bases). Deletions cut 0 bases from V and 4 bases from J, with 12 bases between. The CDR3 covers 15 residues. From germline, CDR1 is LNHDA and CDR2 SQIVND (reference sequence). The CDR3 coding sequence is TGTGCCAGTAGTATAGATCTAAGGGGGGTCACTGAAGCTTTCTTT. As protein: CASSIDLRGVTEAFF.

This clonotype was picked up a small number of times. The CDR3, as DNA: TGTGCCAGCAGCCAAGATGGGCTAGCGGGAGATACGCAGTATTTT. Protein: CASSQDGLAGDTQYF. The chain carries TRBV4-2 and TRBJ2-3, with 8 bases that match TRBD2. The CDR3 runs 15 residues. Per germline, CDR1 LGHNA and CDR2 YNFKEQ. J gave up 5 bases and V 0 bases, and 4 bases lay outside the gene matches.

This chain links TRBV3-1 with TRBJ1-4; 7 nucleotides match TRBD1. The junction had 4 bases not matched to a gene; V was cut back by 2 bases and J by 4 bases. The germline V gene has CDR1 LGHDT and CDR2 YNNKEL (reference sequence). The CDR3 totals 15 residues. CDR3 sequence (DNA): TGTGCCAGCAGCCAAAGGGGACAGCTTAATGAAAAACTGTTTTTT. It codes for CASSQRGQLNEKLFF.

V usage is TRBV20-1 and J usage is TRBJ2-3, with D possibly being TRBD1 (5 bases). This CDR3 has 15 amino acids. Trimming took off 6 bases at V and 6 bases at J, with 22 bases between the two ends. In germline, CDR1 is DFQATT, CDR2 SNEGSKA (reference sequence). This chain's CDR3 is CSATQTRTSTDTQYF. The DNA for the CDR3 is TGCAGTGCCACTCAGACTCGGACATCCACGGATACGCAGTATTTT.

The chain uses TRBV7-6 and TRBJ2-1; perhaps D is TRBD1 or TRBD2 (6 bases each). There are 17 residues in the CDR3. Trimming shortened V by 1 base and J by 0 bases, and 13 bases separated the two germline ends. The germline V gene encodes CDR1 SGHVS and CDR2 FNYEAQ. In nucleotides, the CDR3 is TGTGCCAGCAGCTTAGTGTGGGGGGCAAGCTCCTACAATGAGCAGTTCTTC. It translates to CASSLVWGASSYNEQFF.

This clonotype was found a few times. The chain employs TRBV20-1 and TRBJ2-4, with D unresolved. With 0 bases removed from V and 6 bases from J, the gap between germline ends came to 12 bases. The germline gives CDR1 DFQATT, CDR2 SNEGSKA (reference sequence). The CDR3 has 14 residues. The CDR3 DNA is TGCAGTGCTAGAGATCTCGTCGTCGGAAACATTCAGTACTTC. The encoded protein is CSARDLVVGNIQYF.

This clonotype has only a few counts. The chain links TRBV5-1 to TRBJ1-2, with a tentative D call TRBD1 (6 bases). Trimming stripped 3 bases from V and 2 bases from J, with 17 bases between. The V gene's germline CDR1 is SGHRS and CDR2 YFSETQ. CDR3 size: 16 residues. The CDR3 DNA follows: TGCGCCAGCAGCTCTCGAACAGGGTTCGTGAACTATGGCTACACCTTC. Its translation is CASSSRTGFVNYGYTF.

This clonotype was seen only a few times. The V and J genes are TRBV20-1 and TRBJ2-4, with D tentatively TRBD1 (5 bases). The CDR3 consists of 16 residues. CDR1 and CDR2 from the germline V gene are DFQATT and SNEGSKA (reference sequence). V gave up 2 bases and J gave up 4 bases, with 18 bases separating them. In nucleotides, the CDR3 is TGCAGTGCTAGAACTCAGACTGGGGCGGTGAAAAACATTCAGTACTTC. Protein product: CSARTQTGAVKNIQYF.

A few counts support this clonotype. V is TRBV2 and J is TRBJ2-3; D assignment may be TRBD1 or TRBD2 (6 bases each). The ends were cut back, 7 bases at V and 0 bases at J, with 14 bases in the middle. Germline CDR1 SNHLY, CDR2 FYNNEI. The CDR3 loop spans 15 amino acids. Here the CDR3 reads CASIRSGGSTDTQYF. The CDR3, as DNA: TGTGCCAGCATAAGGTCCGGGGGCAGCACAGATACGCAGTATTTT.

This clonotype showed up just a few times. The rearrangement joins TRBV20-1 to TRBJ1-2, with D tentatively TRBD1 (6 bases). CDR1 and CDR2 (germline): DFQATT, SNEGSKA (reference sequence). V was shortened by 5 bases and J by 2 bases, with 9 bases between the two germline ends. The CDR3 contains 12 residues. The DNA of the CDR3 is TGCAGTGCTCGGGACACCAACTATGGCTACACCTTC. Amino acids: CSARDTNYGYTF.

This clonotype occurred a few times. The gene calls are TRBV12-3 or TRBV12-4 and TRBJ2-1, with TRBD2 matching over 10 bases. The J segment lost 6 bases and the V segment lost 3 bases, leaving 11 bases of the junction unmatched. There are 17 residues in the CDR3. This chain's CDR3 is CASSFTGLAGGFNEQFF. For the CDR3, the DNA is TGTGCCAGCAGTTTTACGGGATTAGCGGGGGGCTTCAATGAGCAGTTCTTC.

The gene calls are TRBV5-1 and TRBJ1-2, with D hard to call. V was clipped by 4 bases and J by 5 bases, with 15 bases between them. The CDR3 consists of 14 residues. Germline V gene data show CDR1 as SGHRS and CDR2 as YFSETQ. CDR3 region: CASSGSAIAYGYTF. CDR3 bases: TGCGCCAGCAGCGGGTCCGCCATAGCTTATGGCTACACCTTC.

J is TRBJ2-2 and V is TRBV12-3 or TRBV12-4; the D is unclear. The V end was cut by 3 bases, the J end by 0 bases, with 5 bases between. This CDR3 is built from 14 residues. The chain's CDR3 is CASSFPTNTGELFF. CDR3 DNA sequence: TGTGCCAGCAGTTTTCCAACGAACACCGGGGAGCTGTTTTTT.

CDR3 sequence: CASSQAGQLNYGYTF. DNA of the CDR3: TGTGCCAGCAGCCAAGCAGGGCAGTTAAACTATGGCTACACCTTC. V is TRBV3-2 and J is TRBJ1-2; the D call TRBD1 from the table was never checked on the DNA. TRBV3-2 is a pseudogene segment. The CDR3 loop spans 15 amino acids.

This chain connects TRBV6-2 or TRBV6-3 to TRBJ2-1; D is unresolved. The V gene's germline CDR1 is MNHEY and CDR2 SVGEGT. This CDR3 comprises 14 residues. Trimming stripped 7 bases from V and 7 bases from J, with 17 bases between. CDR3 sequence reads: CASTSRPGRNEQFF. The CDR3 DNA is TGTGCCAGCACCTCCCGGCCGGGCCGGAATGAGCAGTTCTTC.

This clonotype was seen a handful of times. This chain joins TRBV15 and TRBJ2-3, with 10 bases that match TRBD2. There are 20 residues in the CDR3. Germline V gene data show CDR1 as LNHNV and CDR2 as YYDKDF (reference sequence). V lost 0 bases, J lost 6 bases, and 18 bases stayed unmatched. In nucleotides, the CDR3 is TGTGCCACCAGCAGAGATTCTCCCCGCTGGGGGCTAGCGGGAGAGGATACGCAGTATTTT. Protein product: CATSRDSPRWGLAGEDTQYF.

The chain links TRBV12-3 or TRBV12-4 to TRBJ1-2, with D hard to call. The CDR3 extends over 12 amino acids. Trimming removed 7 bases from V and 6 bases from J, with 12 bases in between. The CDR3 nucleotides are TGTGCCAGCAACCTACAGCTGAATGGCTACACCTTC. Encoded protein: CASNLQLNGYTF.

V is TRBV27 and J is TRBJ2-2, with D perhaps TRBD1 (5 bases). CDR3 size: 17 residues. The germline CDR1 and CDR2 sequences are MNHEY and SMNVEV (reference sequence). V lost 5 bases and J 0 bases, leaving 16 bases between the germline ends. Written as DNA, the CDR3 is TGTGCCAGCAGTCCCTCACTGGACACAGCGAACACCGGGGAGCTGTTTTTT. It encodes CASSPSLDTANTGELFF.

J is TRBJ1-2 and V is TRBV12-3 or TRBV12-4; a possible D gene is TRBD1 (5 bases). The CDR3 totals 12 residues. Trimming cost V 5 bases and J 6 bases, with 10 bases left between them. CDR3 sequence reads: CASSGAANGYTF. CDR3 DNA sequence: TGTGCCAGCAGTGGGGCGGCAAATGGCTACACCTTC.